These T cell receptor beta chains were read from a single sample in a study of Ad26.COV2.S vaccination and SARS-CoV-2 variants. This table comes from immunoSEQ multiplex PCR, and its TCRdb copy is limited to in-frame clones, with some not included. The sample holds 300,000 to 400,000 clones; over 75% are singletons and the top ten take around 3.7%. Sequencing was performed on peripheral blood, taken in a trial of Ad26.COV2.S vaccine versus placebo. These receptor sequences come from a person between 18 and 59 years old who received the Ad26.COV2.S COVID-19 vaccine or a placebo. Each CDR3 is given with its conserved first and last residue. A D gene is named only where the DNA matches it firmly. Only part of the rows carry a size: once, few, many, or a class if the clone is expanded.

clone_size: -
j_call: TRBJ2-5
d_call: -
v_call: TRBV9
cdr3_nt: TGTGCCAGCAGCGTTGTCGCCGATTTCCAAGAGACCCAGTACTTC
cdr3_aa: CASSVVADFQETQYF

clone_size: -
j_call: TRBJ1-1
d_call: -
v_call: TRBV6-4
cdr3_nt: TGTGCCAGCAGAGCGACAGGGAACACTGAAGCTTTCTTT
cdr3_aa: CASRATGNTEAFF

clone_size: -
j_call: TRBJ1-2
d_call: -
v_call: TRBV12-3/TRBV12-4
cdr3_nt: TGTGCCAGCAGTTGGGGCGGGTACTATGGCTACACCTTC
cdr3_aa: CASSWGGYYGYTF

clone_size: -
j_call: TRBJ1-5
d_call: -
v_call: TRBV6-6
cdr3_nt: TGTGCCAGCAGAAATTGGGGGGAACAGCCCCAGCATTTT
cdr3_aa: CASRNWGEQPQHF

clone_size: -
j_call: TRBJ2-7
d_call: -
v_call: TRBV20-1
cdr3_nt: TGCAGTGCTAGTCCGACATCCTACGAGCAGTACTTC
cdr3_aa: CSASPTSYEQYF

clone_size: -
j_call: TRBJ2-5
d_call: -
v_call: TRBV3-1/TRBV3-2
cdr3_nt: TGTGCCAGCAGCTTACGAGAGACCCAGTACTTC
cdr3_aa: CASSLRETQYF

clone_size: -
j_call: TRBJ1-1
d_call: -
v_call: TRBV9
cdr3_nt: TGTGCCAGACGCGAAGGGGCAATTCCAACCCCGGCCACTGAAGCTTTCTTT
cdr3_aa: CARREGAIPTPATEAFF

clone_size: -
j_call: TRBJ2-7
d_call: TRBD2
v_call: TRBV3-1/TRBV3-2
cdr3_nt: TGTGCCAGCAGCCAAGGCGGGGGGCTCCCCTCCTACGAGCAGTACTTC
cdr3_aa: CASSQGGGLPSYEQYF

clone_size: -
j_call: TRBJ2-2
d_call: -
v_call: TRBV6-2/TRBV6-3
cdr3_nt: TGTGCCAGCAGTCCAACAGGGACGAACACCGGGGAGCTGTTTTTT
cdr3_aa: CASSPTGTNTGELFF

clone_size: -
j_call: TRBJ2-7
d_call: TRBD1
v_call: TRBV27
cdr3_nt: TGTGCCAGCAAAATAGGACAGGGGTTCTCCTACGAGCAGTACTTC
cdr3_aa: CASKIGQGFSYEQYF

clone_size: -
j_call: TRBJ1-5
d_call: -
v_call: TRBV10-3
cdr3_nt: TGTGCCATCAGTGAGCGCCCTCAGGTCAATCAGCCCCAGCATTTT
cdr3_aa: CAISERPQVNQPQHF

clone_size: -
j_call: TRBJ2-3
d_call: TRBD2
v_call: TRBV7-9
cdr3_nt: TGTGCCAGCAGCTGGGCGGGGGGGCGAGATACGCAGTATTTT
cdr3_aa: CASSWAGGRDTQYF

clone_size: -
j_call: TRBJ2-5
d_call: TRBD1
v_call: TRBV6-5
cdr3_nt: TGTGCCAGCAGCGGGACAGCCCAAGAGACCCAGTACTTC
cdr3_aa: CASSGTAQETQYF

clone_size: -
j_call: TRBJ1-6
d_call: -
v_call: TRBV6-4
cdr3_nt: TGTGCCCGTCATACCGGGACCCCGAGGGGTAATTCACCCCTCCACTTT
cdr3_aa: CARHTGTPRGNSPLHF

clone_size: -
j_call: TRBJ2-1
d_call: TRBD2
v_call: TRBV11-3
cdr3_nt: TGTGCCAGCAGCTCAGGAGCGCCCAGCGGGGGGGCCTCGGATGAGCAGTTCTTC
cdr3_aa: CASSSGAPSGGASDEQFF

clone_size: -
j_call: TRBJ1-3
d_call: -
v_call: TRBV4-1
cdr3_nt: TGCGCCAGCAACCAGGGACCCCGGACAGCTAGCTCTGGAAACACCATATATTTT
cdr3_aa: CASNQGPRTASSGNTIYF

clone_size: -
j_call: TRBJ2-7
d_call: -
v_call: TRBV6-1
cdr3_nt: TGTGCCAGCAGTGAAGCGTCGCAGGGAAGGCACGAGCAGTACTTC
cdr3_aa: CASSEASQGRHEQYF

clone_size: once
j_call: TRBJ1-1
d_call: TRBD1
v_call: TRBV3-1/TRBV3-2
cdr3_nt: TGTGCCAGCAGCCTCGGGACAGCGAACACTGAAGCTTTCTTT
cdr3_aa: CASSLGTANTEAFF

clone_size: once
j_call: TRBJ2-5
d_call: -
v_call: TRBV3-1/TRBV3-2
cdr3_nt: TGTGCCAGCAGCCGGGCGGAGGAGACCCAGTACTTC
cdr3_aa: CASSRAEETQYF

clone_size: -
j_call: TRBJ2-7
d_call: -
v_call: TRBV7-9
cdr3_nt: TGTGCCAGCAGCTCCCCCGGCAGACCCTACGAGCAGTACTTC
cdr3_aa: CASSSPGRPYEQYF

clone_size: -
j_call: TRBJ1-2
d_call: -
v_call: TRBV12-3/TRBV12-4
cdr3_nt: TGTGCCAGCACCCTTCAGGGGTCCTATGGCTACACCTTC
cdr3_aa: CASTLQGSYGYTF

clone_size: -
j_call: TRBJ1-6
d_call: -
v_call: TRBV27
cdr3_nt: TGTGCCAGCAGTTTAAGCCAGGGGTGGGATTCACCCCTCCACTTT
cdr3_aa: CASSLSQGWDSPLHF

clone_size: -
j_call: TRBJ1-3
d_call: -
v_call: TRBV3-1/TRBV3-2
cdr3_nt: TGTGCCAGCAGCGGCGGTCTCAACCGAAACACCATATATTTT
cdr3_aa: CASSGGLNRNTIYF

clone_size: -
j_call: TRBJ1-6
d_call: TRBD1
v_call: TRBV30
cdr3_nt: TGTGCCTGGACCCCAGGGGGCGGGTCACCCCTCCACTTT
cdr3_aa: CAWTPGGGSPLHF

clone_size: -
j_call: TRBJ1-4
d_call: -
v_call: TRBV11-2
cdr3_nt: TGTGCCAGCAGCTTACGGGGCCGGCCTGAAAAACTGTTTTTT
cdr3_aa: CASSLRGRPEKLFF

clone_size: few
j_call: TRBJ1-5
d_call: -
v_call: TRBV6-2/TRBV6-3
cdr3_nt: TGTGCCAGCAGTTGGACGGGGGCCCGCAATCAGCCCCAGCATTTT
cdr3_aa: CASSWTGARNQPQHF

clone_size: -
j_call: TRBJ2-6
d_call: TRBD1
v_call: TRBV9
cdr3_nt: TGTGCCAGCAGCTTCCGGGACAGGGGGCCTGGGGCCAACGTCCTGACTTTC
cdr3_aa: CASSFRDRGPGANVLTF

clone_size: -
j_call: TRBJ1-2
d_call: -
v_call: TRBV11-2
cdr3_nt: TGTGCCAGCGTCGCCGGGAGCGATGGCTACACCTTC
cdr3_aa: CASVAGSDGYTF

clone_size: -
j_call: TRBJ1-6
d_call: -
v_call: TRBV25-1
cdr3_nt: TGTGCCAGCAGTGAATGGAAAGGGGAGAATTCACCCCTCCACTTT
cdr3_aa: CASSEWKGENSPLHF

clone_size: -
j_call: TRBJ2-5
d_call: TRBD2
v_call: TRBV27
cdr3_nt: TGTGCCAGCAGTTTAAAGGGACTAGCGGGGCTAGAGACCCAGTACTTC
cdr3_aa: CASSLKGLAGLETQYF

clone_size: -
j_call: TRBJ2-2
d_call: TRBD1
v_call: TRBV5-1
cdr3_nt: TGCGCCAGCAGCCTCCGATCGGGACAGGGGGCCACCGGGGAGCTGTTTTTT
cdr3_aa: CASSLRSGQGATGELFF

clone_size: few
j_call: TRBJ1-2
d_call: TRBD1
v_call: TRBV4-3
cdr3_nt: TGCGCCAGCAGCCAAGGAACAGGGGGCTTCTATGGCTACACCTTC
cdr3_aa: CASSQGTGGFYGYTF

clone_size: few
j_call: TRBJ2-7
d_call: -
v_call: TRBV7-9
cdr3_nt: TGTGCCAGCAGCCCCCCATCTGGCTACGAGCAGTACTTC
cdr3_aa: CASSPPSGYEQYF

clone_size: -
j_call: TRBJ1-2
d_call: -
v_call: TRBV6-1
cdr3_nt: TGTGCCAGCAGTGACAGAAACTATGGCTACACCTTC
cdr3_aa: CASSDRNYGYTF

clone_size: -
j_call: TRBJ2-7
d_call: TRBD1
v_call: TRBV6-5
cdr3_nt: TGTGCCAGCCGCCAGGGACAGATATACGAGCAGTACTTC
cdr3_aa: CASRQGQIYEQYF

clone_size: -
j_call: TRBJ2-3
d_call: -
v_call: TRBV30
cdr3_nt: TGTGCCTGGAGTGTACGACGGCGGCAGTATTTT
cdr3_aa: CAWSVRRRQYF

clone_size: -
j_call: TRBJ1-2
d_call: -
v_call: TRBV6-5
cdr3_nt: TGTGCCAGCAGTTACACCGGGAAGATTGGCTACACCTTC
cdr3_aa: CASSYTGKIGYTF

clone_size: -
j_call: TRBJ1-2
d_call: -
v_call: TRBV7-3
cdr3_nt: TGTGCCAGCAGCCCCGACAGCGGAAGCAACTATGGCTACACCTTC
cdr3_aa: CASSPDSGSNYGYTF

clone_size: -
j_call: TRBJ1-2
d_call: -
v_call: TRBV9
cdr3_nt: TGTGCCAGCAGCGTAGATGGTCTCTATGGCTACACCTTC
cdr3_aa: CASSVDGLYGYTF

clone_size: -
j_call: TRBJ2-1
d_call: -
v_call: TRBV3-1/TRBV3-2
cdr3_nt: TGTGCCAGCAGCCAAGGGGAGACTGTTGAGCAGTTCTTC
cdr3_aa: CASSQGETVEQFF

clone_size: -
j_call: TRBJ2-7
d_call: -
v_call: TRBV21-1
cdr3_nt: TGTGCCAGCAGCTGGGGTCCCTCCGGGACAGGGTACGAGCAGTACTTC
cdr3_aa: CASSWGPSGTGYEQYF

clone_size: -
j_call: TRBJ1-1
d_call: -
v_call: TRBV18
cdr3_nt: TGTGCCAGCCTCGACAGCATGAACACTGAAGCTTTCTTT
cdr3_aa: CASLDSMNTEAFF

clone_size: -
j_call: TRBJ1-1
d_call: -
v_call: TRBV12-3/TRBV12-4
cdr3_nt: TGTGCCAGCAGTTTAAGGGGGAACACTGAAGCTTTCTTT
cdr3_aa: CASSLRGNTEAFF

clone_size: -
j_call: TRBJ2-5
d_call: -
v_call: TRBV7-7
cdr3_nt: TGTGCTAGCAGCCAGACCTTCCAAGAGACCCAGTACTTC
cdr3_aa: CASSQTFQETQYF

clone_size: -
j_call: TRBJ2-3
d_call: -
v_call: TRBV2
cdr3_nt: TGTGCCAGCAGTGTAGGTGTAGTACCAGATACGCAGTATTTT
cdr3_aa: CASSVGVVPDTQYF

clone_size: -
j_call: TRBJ1-1
d_call: -
v_call: TRBV7-3
cdr3_nt: TGTGCCAGCAGCCGATACCCCATAAACAGGGCGAACACTGAAGCTTTCTTT
cdr3_aa: CASSRYPINRANTEAFF

clone_size: -
j_call: TRBJ2-1
d_call: -
v_call: TRBV3-1/TRBV3-2
cdr3_nt: TGTGCCAGCAGCCAGGAAGGTATTGGCGAGCAGTTCTTC
cdr3_aa: CASSQEGIGEQFF